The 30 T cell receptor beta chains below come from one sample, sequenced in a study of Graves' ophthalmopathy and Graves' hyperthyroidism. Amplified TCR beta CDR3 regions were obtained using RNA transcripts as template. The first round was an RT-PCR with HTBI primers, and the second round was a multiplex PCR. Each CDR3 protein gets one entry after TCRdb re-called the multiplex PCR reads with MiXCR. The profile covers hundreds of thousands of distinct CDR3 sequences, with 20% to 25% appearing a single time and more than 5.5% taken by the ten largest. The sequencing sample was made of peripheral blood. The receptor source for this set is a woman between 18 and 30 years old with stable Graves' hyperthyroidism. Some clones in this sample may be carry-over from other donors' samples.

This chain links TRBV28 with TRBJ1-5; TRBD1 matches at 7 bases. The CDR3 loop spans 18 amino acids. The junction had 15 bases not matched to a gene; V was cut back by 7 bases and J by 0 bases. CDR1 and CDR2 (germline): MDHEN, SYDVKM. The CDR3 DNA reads TGTGCCAGCACCCCATCCGGACAGGAGAGTCATAGCAATCAGCCCCAGCATTTT. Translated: CASTPSGQESHSNQPQHF.

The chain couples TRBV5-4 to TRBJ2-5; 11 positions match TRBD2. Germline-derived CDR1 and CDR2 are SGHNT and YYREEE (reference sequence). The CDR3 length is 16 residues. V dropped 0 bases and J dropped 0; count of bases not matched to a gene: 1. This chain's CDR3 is CASSLDSGRDQETQYF. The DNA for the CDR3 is TGTGCCAGCAGCTTGGATAGCGGGAGGGACCAAGAGACCCAGTACTTC.

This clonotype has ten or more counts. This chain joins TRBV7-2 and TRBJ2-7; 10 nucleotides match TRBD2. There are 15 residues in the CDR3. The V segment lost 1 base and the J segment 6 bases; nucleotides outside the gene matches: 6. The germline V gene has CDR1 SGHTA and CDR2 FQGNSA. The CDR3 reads CASSLVRLAGAEQYF. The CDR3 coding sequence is TGTGCCAGCAGCTTAGTGAGGCTAGCGGGAGCCGAGCAGTACTTC.

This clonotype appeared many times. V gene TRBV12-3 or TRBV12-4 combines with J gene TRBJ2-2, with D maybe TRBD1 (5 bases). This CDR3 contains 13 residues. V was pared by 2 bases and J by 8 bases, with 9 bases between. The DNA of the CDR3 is TGTGCCAGCAGTTTACAGGGATCGGGGGAGCTGTTTTTT. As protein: CASSLQGSGELFF.

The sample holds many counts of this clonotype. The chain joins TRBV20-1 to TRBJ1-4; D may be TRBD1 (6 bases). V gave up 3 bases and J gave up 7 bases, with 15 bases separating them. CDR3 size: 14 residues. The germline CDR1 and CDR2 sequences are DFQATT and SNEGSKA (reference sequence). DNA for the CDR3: TGCAGTGCTAGGTCAAGGGGGGATAGTGAAAAACTGTTTTTT. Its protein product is CSARSRGDSEKLFF.

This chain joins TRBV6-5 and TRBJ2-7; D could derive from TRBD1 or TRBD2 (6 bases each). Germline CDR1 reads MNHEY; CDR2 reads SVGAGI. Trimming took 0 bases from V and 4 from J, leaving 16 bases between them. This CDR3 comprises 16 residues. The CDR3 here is CASSYSGQGRGYEQYF. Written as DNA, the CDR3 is TGTGCCAGCAGTTACTCGGGTCAGGGGCGGGGATACGAGCAGTACTTC.

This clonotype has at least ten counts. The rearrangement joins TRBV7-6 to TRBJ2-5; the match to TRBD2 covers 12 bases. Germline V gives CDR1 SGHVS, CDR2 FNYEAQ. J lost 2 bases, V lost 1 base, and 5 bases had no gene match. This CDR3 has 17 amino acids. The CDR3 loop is CASSLGLAGGYQETQYF. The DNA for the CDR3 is TGTGCCAGCAGCTTAGGGCTAGCGGGAGGGTATCAAGAGACCCAGTACTTC.

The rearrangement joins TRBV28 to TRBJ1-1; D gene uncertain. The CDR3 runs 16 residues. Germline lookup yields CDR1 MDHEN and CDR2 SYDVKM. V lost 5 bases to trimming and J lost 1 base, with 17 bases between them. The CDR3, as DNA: TGTGCCAGCAGTCCTTCCTCTCAGGCCCCGAACACTGAAGCTTTCTTT. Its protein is CASSPSSQAPNTEAFF. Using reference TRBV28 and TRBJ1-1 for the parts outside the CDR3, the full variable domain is DVKVTQSSRYLVKRTGEKVFLECVQDMDHENMFWYRQDPGLGLRLIYFSYDVKMKEKGDIPEGYSVSREKKERFSLILESASTNQTSMYLCASSPSSQAPNTEAFFGQGTRLTVV.

In DNA form, the CDR3 reads TGTGCCAGCAGTCCCACTAGCGGGGTGACAGATACGCAGTATTTT. This sequence encodes CASSPTSGVTDTQYF. This rearrangement joins TRBV6-2 or TRBV6-3 to TRBJ2-3; 10 nucleotides align to TRBD2. CDR1 and CDR2 from the germline V gene are MNHEY and SVGEGT. The CDR3 runs to 15 residues. V was pared by 5 bases and J by 3 bases, with 5 bases of the junction left unmatched.

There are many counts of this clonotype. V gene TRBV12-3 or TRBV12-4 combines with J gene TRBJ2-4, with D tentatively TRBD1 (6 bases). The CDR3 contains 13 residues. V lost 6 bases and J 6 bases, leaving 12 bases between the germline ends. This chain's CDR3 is CASSRRDTNIQYF. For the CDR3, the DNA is TGTGCCAGCAGCCGCCGGGACACAAACATTCAGTACTTC.

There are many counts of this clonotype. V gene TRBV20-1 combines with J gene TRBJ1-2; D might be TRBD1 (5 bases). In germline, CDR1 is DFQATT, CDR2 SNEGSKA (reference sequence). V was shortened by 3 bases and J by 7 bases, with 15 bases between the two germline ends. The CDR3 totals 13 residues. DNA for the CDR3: TGCAGTGCTAGTACGTCAGGGTCGAGTGGCTACACCTTC. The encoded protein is CSASTSGSSGYTF.

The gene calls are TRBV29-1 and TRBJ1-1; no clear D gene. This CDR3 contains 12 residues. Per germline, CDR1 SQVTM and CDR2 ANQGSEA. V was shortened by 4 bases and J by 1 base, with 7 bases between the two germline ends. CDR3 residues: CSVVFQNTEAFF. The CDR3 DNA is TGCAGCGTTGTATTCCAGAACACTGAAGCTTTCTTT.

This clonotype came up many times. CDR3 bases: TGTGCCAGCAGCTTACTAGCGGGAGGTTTTAATGACTACGAGCAGTACTTC. This gives the protein CASSLLAGGFNDYEQYF. V gene TRBV7-3 combines with J gene TRBJ2-7, with 11 bases identical to TRBD2. J was trimmed by 3 bases and V by 2 bases; bases with no gene match: 9. CDR1 SGHTA and CDR2 FQGTGA come from the germline V gene. The CDR3 totals 17 residues.

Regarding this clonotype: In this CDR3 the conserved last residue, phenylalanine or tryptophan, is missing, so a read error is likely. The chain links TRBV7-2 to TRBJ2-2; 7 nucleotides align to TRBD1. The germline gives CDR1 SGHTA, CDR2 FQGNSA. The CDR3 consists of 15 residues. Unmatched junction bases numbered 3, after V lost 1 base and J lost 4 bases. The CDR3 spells CASSLGQGSTGELFV. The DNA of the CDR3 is TGTGCCAGCAGCTTAGGACAGGGTAGCACCGGGGAGCTGTTTGTT.

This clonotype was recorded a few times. CDR3 nucleotide sequence: TGTGCCACCAGTTTCACAGGGGGCTCATCACCCCTCCACTTT. This encodes CATSFTGGSSPLHF. This chain links TRBV24-1 with TRBJ1-6; TRBD1 aligns across 9 bases. Germline CDR1 reads KGHDR; CDR2 reads SFDVKD. V gave up 6 bases and J gave up 10 bases; unmatched junction bases: 6. This CDR3 region has 14 residues.

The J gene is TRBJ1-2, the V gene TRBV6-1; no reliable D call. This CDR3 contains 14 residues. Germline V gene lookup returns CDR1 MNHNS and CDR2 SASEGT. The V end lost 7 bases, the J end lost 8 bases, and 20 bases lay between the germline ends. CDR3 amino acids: CASTPPGTPRGYTF. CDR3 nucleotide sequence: TGTGCCAGCACCCCCCCAGGTACCCCAAGGGGCTACACCTTC.

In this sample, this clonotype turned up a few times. CDR3 nucleotides: TGTGCCAGCAGTCCACCGAGGGCCTCCTACGAGCAGTACTTC. Translating gives CASSPPRASYEQYF. The rearrangement uses TRBV27 and TRBJ2-7; a possible D gene is TRBD2 (5 bases). The V and J ends lost 5 bases and 0 bases respectively, with 11 bases between them. The CDR3 sequence is 14 residues long. The germline gives CDR1 MNHEY, CDR2 SMNVEV (reference sequence).

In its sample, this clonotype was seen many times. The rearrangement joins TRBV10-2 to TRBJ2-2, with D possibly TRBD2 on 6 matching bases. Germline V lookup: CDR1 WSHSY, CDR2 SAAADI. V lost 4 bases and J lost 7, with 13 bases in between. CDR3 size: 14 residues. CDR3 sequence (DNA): TGCGCCAGCAGTGGACCGGGAGAGGTCGGGGAGCTGTTTTTT. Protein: CASSGPGEVGELFF.

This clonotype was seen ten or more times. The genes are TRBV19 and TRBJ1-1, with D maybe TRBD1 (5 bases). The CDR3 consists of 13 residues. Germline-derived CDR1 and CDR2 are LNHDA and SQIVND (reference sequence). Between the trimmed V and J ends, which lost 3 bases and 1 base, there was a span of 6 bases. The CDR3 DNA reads TGTGCCAGTAGTATCGGGGCGAACACTGAAGCTTTCTTT. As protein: CASSIGANTEAFF.

CDR3 sequence: CASSPQGLRGTEAFF. The CDR3 region has the DNA TGTGCCAGCAGTCCCCAGGGCCTCCGTGGGACTGAAGCTTTCTTT. The chain recombines TRBV28 with TRBJ1-1, with a weak D call TRBD1 (5 bases). The CDR3 loop spans 15 amino acids. The V gene's germline CDR1 is MDHEN and CDR2 SYDVKM. V was cut by 5 bases and J by 5 bases, with 18 bases left in between.

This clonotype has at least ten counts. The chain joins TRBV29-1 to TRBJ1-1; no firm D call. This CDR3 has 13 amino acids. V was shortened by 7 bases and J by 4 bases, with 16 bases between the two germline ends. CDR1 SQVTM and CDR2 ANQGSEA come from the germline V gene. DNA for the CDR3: TGCAGCGCGGGATGGGTTCGCGGCACTGAAGCTTTCTTT. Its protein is CSAGWVRGTEAFF.

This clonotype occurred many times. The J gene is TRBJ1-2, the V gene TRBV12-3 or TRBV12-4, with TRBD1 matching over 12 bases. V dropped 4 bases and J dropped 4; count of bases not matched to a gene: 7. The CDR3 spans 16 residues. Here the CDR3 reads CASSSALGQGAYGYTF. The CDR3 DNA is TGTGCCAGCAGTTCCGCCTTGGGACAGGGGGCCTATGGCTACACCTTC.

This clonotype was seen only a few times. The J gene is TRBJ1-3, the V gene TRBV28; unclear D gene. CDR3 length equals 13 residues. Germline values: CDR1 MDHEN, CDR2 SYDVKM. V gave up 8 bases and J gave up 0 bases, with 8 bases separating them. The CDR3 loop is CASELDSGNTIYF. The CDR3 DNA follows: TGTGCCAGCGAGCTTGACTCTGGAAACACCATATATTTT.

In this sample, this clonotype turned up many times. In nucleotides, the CDR3 is TGTGCCAGCAGTTTAGCGAGGGGGGTACGCACCGGGGAGCTGTTTTTT. Translating it yields CASSLARGVRTGELFF. V usage is TRBV12-3 or TRBV12-4 and J usage is TRBJ2-2, with D perhaps given as TRBD1 or TRBD2 (6 bases each). Trimming shortened V by 0 bases and J by 4 bases, and 12 bases separated the two germline ends. This CDR3 has 16 residues.

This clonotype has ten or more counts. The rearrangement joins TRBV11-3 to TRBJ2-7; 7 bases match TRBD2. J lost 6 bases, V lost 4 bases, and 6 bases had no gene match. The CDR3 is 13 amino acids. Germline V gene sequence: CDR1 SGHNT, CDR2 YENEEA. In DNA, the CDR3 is TGTGCCAGCAGCTCCGGACTAGACGGCGAGCAGTACTTC. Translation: CASSSGLDGEQYF.

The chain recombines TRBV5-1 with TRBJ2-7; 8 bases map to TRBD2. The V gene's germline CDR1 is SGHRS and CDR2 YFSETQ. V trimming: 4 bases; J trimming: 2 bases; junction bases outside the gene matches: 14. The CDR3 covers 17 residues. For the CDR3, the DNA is TGCGCCAGCAGCCCCTCGGGGCGGAGCGGGAGAACCTACGAGCAGTACGTC. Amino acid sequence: CASSPSGRSGRTYEQYV.

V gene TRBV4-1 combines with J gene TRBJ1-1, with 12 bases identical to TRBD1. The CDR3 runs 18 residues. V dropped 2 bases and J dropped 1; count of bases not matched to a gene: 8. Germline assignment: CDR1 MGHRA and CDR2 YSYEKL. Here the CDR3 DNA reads TGCGCCAGCAGCCAACGAGCACCGGGACAGGGGGCGAACACTGAAGCTTTCTTT. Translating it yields CASSQRAPGQGANTEAFF.

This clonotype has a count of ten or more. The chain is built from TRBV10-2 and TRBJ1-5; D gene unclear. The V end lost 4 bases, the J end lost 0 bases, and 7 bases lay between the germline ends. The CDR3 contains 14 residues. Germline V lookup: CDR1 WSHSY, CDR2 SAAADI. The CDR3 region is CASSGFHSNQPQHF. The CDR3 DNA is TGCGCCAGCAGTGGATTTCATAGCAATCAGCCCCAGCATTTT.

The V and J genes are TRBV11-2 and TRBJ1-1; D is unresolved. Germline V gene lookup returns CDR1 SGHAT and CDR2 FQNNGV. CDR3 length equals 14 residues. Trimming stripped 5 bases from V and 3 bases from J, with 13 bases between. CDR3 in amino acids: CASSPTSGHTEAFF. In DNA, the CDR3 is TGTGCCAGCAGCCCTACGAGCGGACACACTGAAGCTTTCTTT.

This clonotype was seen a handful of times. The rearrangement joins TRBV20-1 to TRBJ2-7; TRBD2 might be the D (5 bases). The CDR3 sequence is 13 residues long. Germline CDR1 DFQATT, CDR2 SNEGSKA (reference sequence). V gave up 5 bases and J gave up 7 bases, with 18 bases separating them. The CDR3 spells CSASRTITGEQYF. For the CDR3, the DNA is TGCAGTGCTTCACGGACCATCACGGGGGAGCAGTACTTC.